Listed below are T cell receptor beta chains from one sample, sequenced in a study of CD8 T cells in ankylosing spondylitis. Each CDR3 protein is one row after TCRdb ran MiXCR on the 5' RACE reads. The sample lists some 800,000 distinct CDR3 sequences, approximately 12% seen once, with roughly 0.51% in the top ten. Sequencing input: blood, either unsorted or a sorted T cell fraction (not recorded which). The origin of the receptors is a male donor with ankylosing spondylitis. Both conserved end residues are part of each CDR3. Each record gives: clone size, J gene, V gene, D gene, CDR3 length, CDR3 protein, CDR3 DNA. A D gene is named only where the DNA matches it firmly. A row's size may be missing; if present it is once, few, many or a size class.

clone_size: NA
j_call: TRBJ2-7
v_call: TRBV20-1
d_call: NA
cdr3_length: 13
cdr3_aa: CSAQALGGYEQYF
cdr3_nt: TGCAGTGCACAGGCGTTGGGTGGCTACGAGCAGTACTTC

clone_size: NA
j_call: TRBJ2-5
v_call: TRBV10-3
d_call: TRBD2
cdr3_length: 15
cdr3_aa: CAISERGGGQETQYF
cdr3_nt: TGTGCCATCAGTGAGAGGGGCGGGGGGCAAGAGACCCAGTACTTC

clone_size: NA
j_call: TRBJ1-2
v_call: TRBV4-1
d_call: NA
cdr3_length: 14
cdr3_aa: CASKGDGRRYGYTF
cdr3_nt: TGCGCCAGCAAAGGGGATGGCAGGCGCTATGGCTACACCTTC

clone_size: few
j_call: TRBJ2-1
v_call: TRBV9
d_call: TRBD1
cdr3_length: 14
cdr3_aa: CASSVGPWDREGFF
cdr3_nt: TGTGCCAGCAGCGTAGGCCCGTGGGACAGGGAGGGATTCTTC

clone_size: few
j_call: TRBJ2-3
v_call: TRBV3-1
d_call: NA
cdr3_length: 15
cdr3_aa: CASSQGRSGTDTQYF
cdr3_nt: TGTGCCAGCAGCCAAGGACGGTCTGGCACAGATACGCAGTATTTT

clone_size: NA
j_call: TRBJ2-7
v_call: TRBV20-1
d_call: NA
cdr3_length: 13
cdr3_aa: CSVPGASSYEQYF
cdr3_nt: TGCAGTGTCCCCGGGGCGAGCTCCTACGAGCAGTACTTC

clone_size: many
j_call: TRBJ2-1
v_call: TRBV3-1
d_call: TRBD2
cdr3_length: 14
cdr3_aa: CASSQGGGPNEQFF
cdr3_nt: TGTGCCAGCAGCCAAGGCGGGGGGCCCAATGAGCAGTTCTTC

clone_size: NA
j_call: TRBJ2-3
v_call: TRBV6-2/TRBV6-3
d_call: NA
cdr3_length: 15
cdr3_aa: CASSLGRITTDTQYF
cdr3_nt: TGTGCCAGCAGTTTGGGGCGCATCACCACAGATACGCAGTATTTT

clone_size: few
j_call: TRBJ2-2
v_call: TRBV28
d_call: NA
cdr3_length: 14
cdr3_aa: CASSLPRSTGELFF
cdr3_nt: TGTGCCAGCAGTTTGCCAAGAAGCACCGGGGAGCTGTTTTTT

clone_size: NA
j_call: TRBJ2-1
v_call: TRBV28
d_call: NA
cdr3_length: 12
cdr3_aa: CASRRGYNEQFF
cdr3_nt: TGTGCCAGCAGACGGGGGTACAATGAGCAGTTCTTC

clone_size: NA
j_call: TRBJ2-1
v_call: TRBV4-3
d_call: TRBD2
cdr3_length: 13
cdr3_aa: CASSPSWTSPLSF
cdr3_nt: TGCGCCAGCAGCCCATCTTGGACTAGTCCCTTGTCCTTC

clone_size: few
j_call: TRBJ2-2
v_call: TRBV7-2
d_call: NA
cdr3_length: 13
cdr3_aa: CASTNRKGGELFF
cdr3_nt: TGTGCCAGCACCAACCGTAAGGGCGGGGAGCTGTTTTTT

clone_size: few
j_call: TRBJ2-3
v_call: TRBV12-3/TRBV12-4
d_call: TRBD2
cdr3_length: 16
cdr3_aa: CASSARGGLITDTQYF
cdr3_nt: TGTGCCAGCAGTGCCCGGGGGGGGCTTATCACAGATACGCAGTATTTT

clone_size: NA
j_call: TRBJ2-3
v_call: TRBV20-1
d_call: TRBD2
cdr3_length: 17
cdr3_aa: CSARGPRLAGDTDTQYF
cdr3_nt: TGCAGTGCTAGGGGTCCGAGGCTAGCGGGAGACACAGATACGCAGTATTTT

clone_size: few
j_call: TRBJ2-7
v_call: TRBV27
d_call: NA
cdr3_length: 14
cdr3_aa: CASSLSWGSYEQYF
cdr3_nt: TGTGCCAGCAGTTTATCGTGGGGTTCCTACGAGCAGTACTTC

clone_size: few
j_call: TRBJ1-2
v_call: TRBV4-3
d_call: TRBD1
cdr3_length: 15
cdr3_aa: CASSPYRQGGYGYTF
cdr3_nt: TGCGCCAGCAGCCCTTACAGACAGGGAGGGTATGGCTACACCTTC

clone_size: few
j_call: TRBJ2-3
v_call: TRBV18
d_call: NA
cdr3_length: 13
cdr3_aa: CASQKSSGDTQYF
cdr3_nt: TGTGCCAGCCAAAAGTCATCCGGGGATACGCAGTATTTT

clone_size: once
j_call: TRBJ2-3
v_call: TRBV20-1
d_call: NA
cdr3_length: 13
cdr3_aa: CSPGSPSTDTQYF
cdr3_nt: TGCAGTCCGGGGAGTCCTAGCACAGATACGCAGTATTTT

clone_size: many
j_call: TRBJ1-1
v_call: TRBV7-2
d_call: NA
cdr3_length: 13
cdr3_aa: CASSLLGGTEAFF
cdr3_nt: TGTGCCAGCAGCTTATTGGGTGGGACTGAAGCTTTCTTT

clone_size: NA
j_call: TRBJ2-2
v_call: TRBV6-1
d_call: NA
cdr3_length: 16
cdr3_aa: CASRGQGSLNTGELFF
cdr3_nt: TGTGCCAGCAGAGGTCAGGGTAGCCTTAACACCGGGGAGCTGTTTTTT

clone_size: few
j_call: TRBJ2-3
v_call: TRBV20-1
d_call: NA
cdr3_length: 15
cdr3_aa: CSAPSVRSRSDTQYF
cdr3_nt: TGCAGTGCTCCGAGCGTCAGGTCCCGATCAGATACGCAGTATTTT

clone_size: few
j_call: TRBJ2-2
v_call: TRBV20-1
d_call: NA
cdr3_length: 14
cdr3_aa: CSARDSIWAGELFF
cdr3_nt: TGCAGTGCTAGAGATTCCATTTGGGCCGGGGAGCTGTTTTTT

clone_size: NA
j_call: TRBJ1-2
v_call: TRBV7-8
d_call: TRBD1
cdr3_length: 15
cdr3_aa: CASSSNSGGTRGYTF
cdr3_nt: TGTGCCAGCAGCTCAAATTCAGGGGGGACAAGGGGCTACACCTTC

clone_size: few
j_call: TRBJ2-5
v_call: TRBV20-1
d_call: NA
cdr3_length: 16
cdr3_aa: CSARDLRGGSYETQYF
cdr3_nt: TGCAGTGCTAGAGATCTCCGGGGTGGGTCGTACGAGACCCAGTACTTC

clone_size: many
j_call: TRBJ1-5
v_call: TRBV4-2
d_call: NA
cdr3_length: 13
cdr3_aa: CASSQRADQPQHF
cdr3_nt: TGTGCCAGCAGCCAACGCGCCGATCAGCCCCAGCATTTT